This TCR beta chain is from a study of blood T cell repertoires in COVID-19. Study-level background: PBMCs, B-cell-depleted T cells, or T cells were the source of the cDNA or gDNA that made up the material.

Profiling relied on immunoSEQ multiplex PCR, and the TCRdb table lists in-frame clones only, not all of them. The table has under 200,000 clones, 83% seen once; the top ten hold 1.5% to 1.9%. CDR3 size: 14 residues. Germline V lookup: CDR1 KGHSH, CDR2 LQKENI. V was clipped by 5 bases and J by 8 bases, with 13 bases between them. The receptor comes from a human donor in a cohort sampled during active COVID-19. The specimen was peripheral blood. The chain recombines TRBV18 with TRBJ1-6; weak D call: TRBD1 (6 bases). The CDR3 spells CASSVQGTDSPLHF. The DNA of the CDR3 is TGTGCCAGCTCAGTACAGGGTACGGATTCACCCCTCCACTTT.